The clone carrying this T cell receptor beta chain was recorded at least ten times. Researchers took RNA transcripts and amplified the TCR beta CDR3 regions from them. RT-PCR in the first round (using the HTBI primer set) targeted the TCR CDR3. TCRdb processed the multiplex PCR reads anew with MiXCR; each CDR3 protein has one entry. The sample carries about 580,000 distinct CDR3 sequences, over 11% recorded once. The data are from a study of T cells in Graves' hyperthyroidism and ophthalmopathy. Any symptoms of ophthalmopathy came after the first hyperthyroidism diagnosis, from which the blood sample dates. PBMCs were sourced from more than 9 ml fresh peripheral blood. The CDR3 totals 13 residues. Trimming stripped 6 bases from V and 6 bases from J, with 14 bases between. Germline CDR1 and CDR2: MNHEY and SMNVEV (reference sequence).

The TCR sequence derives from a woman in her twenties or thirties with Graves' hyperthyroidism that later progressed to Graves' ophthalmopathy. Sequencing was performed on blood. The chain recombines TRBV27 with TRBJ1-1; a possible D gene is TRBD1 (5 bases). CDR3 protein: CASSSAQGPEAFF. The CDR3 bases are TGTGCCAGCAGCTCCGCCCAGGGACCTGAAGCTTTCTTT.